A selection of T cell receptor beta chains follows, all from one sample in a study of blood T cell repertoires in COVID-19. Measured with immunoSEQ multiplex PCR; TCRdb has only the in-frame clones, and not every one. Found here are approximately 460,000 clones, 75% to 90% of them singletons; the top ten hold 0.75% to 0.9%. The sample taken for sequencing was peripheral blood. The receptors were gathered from a man between 18 and 29 years old with COVID-19, enrolled during active disease. CDR3s include the opening cysteine and the closing phenylalanine or tryptophan. A D gene is named only where the DNA matches it firmly. Expanded clones get a size class; other rows say once, few or many, or leave the size out.

clone_size d_call j_call v_call cdr3_aa cdr3_nt
- - TRBJ1-1 TRBV5-4 CASSLPGYTEAFF TGTGCCAGCAGCTTGCCAGGGTACACTGAAGCTTTCTTT
- - TRBJ1-4 TRBV19 CASSTTGIYVQLFF TGTGCCAGTAGTACCACAGGGATATATGTACAACTGTTTTTT
- TRBD2 TRBJ2-1 TRBV5-1 CATHKGAGDSYNEQFF TGCGCCACCCATAAAGGGGCGGGAGACTCCTACAATGAGCAGTTCTTC
- TRBD1 TRBJ2-7 TRBV19 CAAGQGASYEQYF TGTGCGGCAGGCCAGGGGGCTTCCTACGAGCAGTACTTC
- TRBD1 TRBJ1-2 TRBV29-1 CSVRLGGPGNGYTF TGCAGCGTCAGACTAGGGGGCCCAGGGAATGGCTACACCTTC
- - TRBJ2-5 TRBV20-1 CSAQQETQYF TGCAGTGCTCAACAAGAGACCCAGTACTTC
- TRBD1 TRBJ2-7 TRBV12-5 CASGSPDRAVWEQYF TGTGCTAGTGGTTCGCCGGACAGGGCTGTTTGGGAGCAGTACTTC
- TRBD1 TRBJ1-2 TRBV5-1 CASSPGAGQVGYGYTF TGCGCCAGCAGCCCCGGGGCCGGACAGGTCGGCTATGGCTACACCTTC
few - TRBJ2-5 TRBV6-5 CASSLKETQYF TGTGCCAGCAGTCTTAAAGAGACCCAGTACTTC
- - TRBJ2-7 TRBV27 CASRPLHATTYEQYF TGTGCCAGCAGACCCCTCCACGCTACCACCTACGAGCAGTACTTC
- TRBD1 TRBJ1-2 TRBV5-5 CASSPGDRGDYGYTF TGTGCCAGCAGCCCGGGGGACAGGGGGGACTATGGCTACACCTTC